Listed here are 30 T cell receptor beta chains from one sample, sequenced in a study of T cell repertoires in cytomegalovirus infection. TCRdb independently ran MiXCR on the reads; one entry per CDR3 protein. Counted here are approximately 160,000 distinct CDR3 sequences, 15% to 20% occurring once; the ten biggest clones make up approximately 18%. Source material: CD8+ T cells from PBMCs. These TCRs come from a human donor in good health (CMV status not recorded). Some clones in this sample may be carry-over from other donors' samples.

J is TRBJ2-7 and V is TRBV6-2 or TRBV6-3, with TRBD1 as a possible D gene (6 bases). Trimming removed 7 bases from V and 1 base from J, with 17 bases in between. CDR1 is MNHEY, CDR2 SVGEGT, per germline. This CDR3 has 15 amino acids. The CDR3 DNA reads TGTGCCAGCACCTTGGACAGAATGTTATCCTACGAGCAGTACTTC. It specifies CASTLDRMLSYEQYF.

This clonotype has just a few counts. The chain employs TRBV7-9 and TRBJ2-4, with D perhaps TRBD2 (6 bases). V lost 4 bases to trimming and J lost 4 bases, with 17 bases between them. CDR3 length equals 16 residues. The germline V gene has CDR1 SEHNR and CDR2 FQNEAQ (reference sequence). Here the CDR3 reads CASSSGTGAEKNIQYF. CDR3 nucleotide sequence: TGTGCCAGCAGCTCGGGGACTGGGGCCGAGAAAAACATTCAGTACTTC. Full variable domain (rest looked up from reference TRBV7-9 and TRBJ2-4): DTGVSQNPRHKITKRGQNVTFRCDPISEHNRLYWYRQTLGQGPEFLTYFQNEAQLEKSRLLSDRFSAERPKGSFSTLEIQRTEQGDSAMYLCASSSGTGAEKNIQYFGAGTRLSVL.

V is TRBV7-3 and J is TRBJ2-2; unclear D gene. Germline assignment: CDR1 SGHTA and CDR2 FQGTGA. The germline V and J ends were trimmed by 7 bases and 1 base, with 4 bases remaining between them. This CDR3 has 12 amino acids. DNA for the CDR3: TGTGCCAGCATGGGGAACACCGGGGAGCTGTTTTTT. It encodes CASMGNTGELFF.

The chain has TRBV28 and TRBJ1-1, with D maybe TRBD1 (5 bases). The germline V gene encodes CDR1 MDHEN and CDR2 SYDVKM. There are 15 residues in the CDR3. The V and J ends lost 0 bases and 3 bases respectively, with 11 bases between them. CDR3 nucleotide sequence: TGTGCCAGCAGTTTATGGGGGCTGGTGGACACTGAAGCTTTCTTT. Translated, it gives CASSLWGLVDTEAFF.

The genes are TRBV6-2 or TRBV6-3 and TRBJ2-1; the D gene is possibly TRBD2 (6 bases). Trimming removed 2 bases at V and 8 bases at J, with 22 bases between. The CDR3 runs to 17 residues. Germline CDR1 MNHEY, CDR2 SVGEGT. In nucleotides, the CDR3 is TGTGCCAGCAGTTACGGTCTAGGAGGGGCGAGAATGGATGAGCAGTTCTTC. It yields the protein CASSYGLGGARMDEQFF.

Note on this clonotype: This may come from a read error, since a much larger clone is one base off. This chain joins TRBV7-8 and TRBJ2-4; D may be TRBD2 (6 bases). CDR1 is SGHVS and CDR2 is FQNEAQ in the germline V gene. This CDR3 contains 14 residues. CDR3 nucleotide sequence: TGTGCCAGCAGTCCCGGGACTGGAAAAAACAGTCAGTACTTC. This sequence encodes CASSPGTGKNSQYF.

In its sample, this clonotype was seen many times. The V and J genes are TRBV7-2 and TRBJ2-5; 9 nucleotides line up with TRBD2. CDR1 is SGHTA, CDR2 FQGNSA, per germline. V trimming: 5 bases; J trimming: 0 bases; junction bases outside the gene matches: 7. CDR3 size: 16 residues. The CDR3 sequence is CASSPRAGGYQETQYF. The CDR3 DNA reads TGTGCCAGCAGCCCGAGGGCGGGGGGGTACCAAGAGACCCAGTACTTC.

The chain employs TRBV27 and TRBJ1-1, with D possibly being TRBD1 (5 bases). This CDR3 contains 14 residues. Germline CDR1 and CDR2: MNHEY and SMNVEV (reference sequence). Trimming took 6 bases from V and 3 from J, leaving 14 bases between them. CDR3 coding DNA: TGTGCCAGCAGCCGAAGGGGTCACTACACTGAAGCTTTCTTT. It translates to CASSRRGHYTEAFF.

The rearrangement uses TRBV28 and TRBJ1-1, with 7 bases identical to TRBD1. The J segment lost 5 bases and the V segment lost 3 bases, leaving 3 bases of the junction unmatched. CDR1 is MDHEN, CDR2 SYDVKM, per germline. CDR3 length: 13 residues. CDR3: CASSFQGGTEAFF. The CDR3 nucleotides are TGTGCCAGCAGTTTCCAGGGGGGTACTGAAGCTTTCTTT.

This chain connects TRBV28 to TRBJ2-7; D remains unclear. V shed 2 bases and J shed 0 bases, with 11 bases lying between them. Germline V gene lookup returns CDR1 MDHEN and CDR2 SYDVKM. This CDR3 spans 15 amino acids. This chain's CDR3 is CASSLGFVDSYEQYF. DNA for the CDR3: TGTGCCAGCAGTTTAGGATTTGTAGACTCCTACGAGCAGTACTTC. The full variable domain, completed using reference TRBV28 and TRBJ2-7, is DVKVTQSSRYLVKRTGEKVFLECVQDMDHENMFWYRQDPGLGLRLIYFSYDVKMKEKGDIPEGYSVSREKKERFSLILESASTNQTSMYLCASSLGFVDSYEQYFGPGTRLTVT.

This clonotype was counted between two and nine times. This chain joins TRBV6-2 or TRBV6-3 and TRBJ2-7; 8 bases map to TRBD1. The J segment lost 2 bases and the V segment lost 7 bases, leaving 10 bases of the junction unmatched. From germline, CDR1 is MNHEY and CDR2 SVGEGT. The CDR3 contains 15 residues. CDR3 in amino acids: CASTWGQARTYEQYF. DNA for the CDR3: TGTGCCAGCACTTGGGGACAGGCCAGGACCTACGAGCAGTACTTC.

This clonotype was counted at least ten times. The V call is TRBV7-8, the J call TRBJ1-1, with a tentative D call TRBD1 (5 bases). The ends were cut back, 8 bases at V and 3 bases at J, with 19 bases in the middle. Germline V gene sequence: CDR1 SGHVS, CDR2 FQNEAQ. CDR3 size: 15 residues. CDR3 nucleotide sequence: TGTGCCAGCCTACGGAGGGGATATGGGTACACTGAAGCTTTCTTT. Protein product: CASLRRGYGYTEAFF.

This clonotype has only a few counts. The genes are TRBV20-1 and TRBJ2-7; 14 bases agree with TRBD2. The junction had 4 bases not matched to a gene; V was cut back by 0 bases and J by 3 bases. Germline V gives CDR1 DFQATT, CDR2 SNEGSKA (reference sequence). CDR3 length: 16 residues. CDR3 protein: CSARDLGTSGSYEQYF. The CDR3 DNA follows: TGCAGTGCTAGAGACTTGGGGACTAGCGGGAGCTACGAGCAGTACTTC.

The rearrangement uses TRBV7-9 and TRBJ2-2, with unresolved D. V dropped 4 bases and J dropped 4 bases, with 10 bases sitting between them. CDR3 length: 14 residues. CDR1 and CDR2 from the germline V gene are SEHNR and FQNEAQ (reference sequence). The CDR3 DNA follows: TGTGCCAGCAGCTCTTCTTCTATCACCGGGGAGCTGTTTTTT. Translating it yields CASSSSSITGELFF.

This clonotype showed up just a few times. This chain joins TRBV7-9 and TRBJ2-1; 10 nucleotides line up with TRBD1. Germline V gives CDR1 SEHNR, CDR2 FQNEAQ (reference sequence). The CDR3 is 23 residues long. The V and J ends lost 0 bases and 4 bases, in that order; junction bases with no gene match: 24. In DNA, the CDR3 is TGTGCCAGCAGCTTAGCCCGGGACAGGGGTCCCCTTTCCGCGGGACAAGTTTACAATGAGCAGTTCTTC. Its translation: CASSLARDRGPLSAGQVYNEQFF.

This clonotype appeared a few times. The rearrangement joins TRBV23-1 to TRBJ2-5; TRBD1 agrees at 8 bases. TRBV23-1 is sorted into the ORF group, with uncertain function. The CDR3 runs 15 residues. V lost 7 bases to trimming and J lost 7 bases; unmatched junction nucleotides: 14. CDR3: CASTDGQGPHRTQYF. Here the CDR3 DNA reads TGCGCCAGCACCGACGGACAGGGCCCTCATCGGACCCAGTACTTC.

This clonotype was counted only a few times. Here the CDR3 DNA reads TGTGCCAGCAGCTCGGGGTACGCTGAAGCTTTCTTT. Encoded protein: CASSSGYAEAFF. This sequence joins TRBV14 and TRBJ1-1; no clear D gene. The V end lost 5 bases, the J end lost 6 bases, and 10 bases lay between the germline ends. This CDR3 is 12 amino acids long. CDR1 and CDR2 from the germline V gene are SGHDN and FVKESK.

The chain recombines TRBV2 with TRBJ2-1; D gene unclear. The ends were cut back, 1 base at V and 2 bases at J, with 3 bases in the middle. The CDR3 sequence is 13 residues long. Germline V lookup: CDR1 SNHLY, CDR2 FYNNEI. The chain's CDR3 is CASSEGAYNEQFF. The CDR3 DNA sequence: TGTGCCAGCAGTGAAGGGGCCTACAATGAGCAGTTCTTC.

This clonotype was detected only a few times. The chain carries TRBV9 and TRBJ1-2; D might be TRBD1 (6 bases). The CDR3 is 13 amino acids. Germline V gene lookup returns CDR1 SGDLS and CDR2 YYNGEE. The V end lost 4 bases, the J end lost 7 bases, and 14 bases lay between the germline ends. The CDR3 DNA follows: TGTGCCAGCAGCCAGACAGGCGGTAGTGGCTACACCTTC. This encodes CASSQTGGSGYTF.

The J gene is TRBJ2-3, the V gene TRBV25-1; D is perhaps TRBD1 (6 bases). Germline CDR1 MGHDK, CDR2 SYGVNS. V lost 2 bases and J lost 2, with 14 bases in between. This CDR3 region has 16 residues. This chain's CDR3 is CASSEPDRPYTDTQYF. CDR3 sequence (DNA): TGTGCCAGCAGTGAACCTGACAGGCCCTACACAGATACGCAGTATTTT.

This clonotype was seen a handful of times. The chain uses TRBV6-8 and TRBJ1-6; TRBD1 agrees at 8 bases. The germline CDR1 and CDR2 sequences are MNHGY and SAAAGT. V was clipped by 6 bases and J by 10 bases; unmatched bases: 5. This CDR3 has 13 amino acids. The CDR3 is CASRDRVVSPLHF. CDR3 nucleotide sequence: TGTGCCAGCAGGGACAGGGTAGTCTCACCCCTCCACTTT.

In this sample, this clonotype turned up a few times. J is TRBJ2-2 and V is TRBV10-3, with D maybe TRBD1 (5 bases). The germline gives CDR1 ENHRY, CDR2 SYGVKD. V was clipped by 2 bases and J by 1 base, with 11 bases between them. The CDR3 is made up of 16 amino acids. The CDR3 protein is CAISELDRLNTGELFF. CDR3 DNA: TGTGCCATCAGTGAGCTTGACAGACTGAACACCGGGGAGCTGTTTTTT.

This clonotype was seen a handful of times. The CDR3 here is CASSLSAGTDIYLYEQYF. The CDR3 DNA reads as TGTGCCAGCAGTCTTTCCGCCGGGACAGACATTTATCTTTACGAGCAGTACTTC. The chain carries TRBV6-2 or TRBV6-3 and TRBJ2-7, with 7 nucleotides matching TRBD1. The junction had 20 bases not matched to a gene; V was cut back by 5 bases and J by 4 bases. The CDR3 is made up of 18 amino acids. Germline V gene lookup returns CDR1 MNHEY and CDR2 SVGEGT.

There are a few counts of this clonotype. The chain combines TRBV7-9 with TRBJ2-1; 7 positions agree with TRBD2. CDR3 size: 16 residues. Trimming cost V 4 bases and J 1 base; bases outside gene matches: 7. Germline loops: CDR1 SEHNR, CDR2 FQNEAQ (reference sequence). The CDR3 bases are TGTGCCAGCAGCTCTTTTAGCGGGCCATCCTACAATGAGCAGTTCTTC. The encoded protein is CASSSFSGPSYNEQFF.

The chain recombines TRBV7-8 with TRBJ2-1, with 7 positions matching TRBD1. The V gene's germline CDR1 is SGHVS and CDR2 FQNEAQ. CDR3 length equals 14 residues. Losses at the gene ends were 0 bases for V and 7 bases for J; bases not matched to a gene: 3. CDR3 amino acids: CASSLAKTGNEQFF. The DNA of the CDR3 is TGTGCCAGCAGCTTAGCCAAGACAGGGAATGAGCAGTTCTTC.

V is TRBV2 and J is TRBJ2-1; TRBD2 matches at 14 bases. Germline CDR1 reads SNHLY; CDR2 reads FYNNEI. The CDR3 contains 17 residues. The V segment lost 6 bases and the J segment 7 bases; nucleotides outside the gene matches: 11. The CDR3 region is CASSLGTSGSFRNEQFF. DNA for the CDR3: TGTGCCAGCAGCCTCGGGACTAGCGGGAGTTTTAGGAATGAGCAGTTCTTC.

This sequence joins TRBV7-9 and TRBJ1-1; D gene uncertain. The germline V and J ends were trimmed by 1 base and 1 base, with 13 bases remaining between them. Germline-derived CDR1 and CDR2 are SEHNR and FQNEAQ (reference sequence). This CDR3 is built from 16 residues. CDR3 sequence: CASSLVQRTGNTEAFF. The CDR3 nucleotides read TGTGCCAGCAGCTTAGTACAGAGGACGGGGAACACTGAAGCTTTCTTT.

This clonotype came up a few times. This rearrangement joins TRBV7-9 to TRBJ2-7; D might be TRBD2 (7 bases). Germline V gives CDR1 SEHNR, CDR2 FQNEAQ (reference sequence). Trimming took 4 bases from V and 3 from J, leaving 16 bases between them. The CDR3 totals 15 residues. The CDR3 reads CASSSARGGSYEQYF. The CDR3 DNA reads TGTGCCAGCAGCTCGGCAAGGGGGGGGAGCTACGAGCAGTACTTC.

The chain joins TRBV6-2 or TRBV6-3 to TRBJ2-1; D gene uncertain. Trimming shortened V by 2 bases and J by 6 bases, and 2 bases separated the two germline ends. Germline V gene sequence: CDR1 MNHEY, CDR2 SVGEGT. This CDR3 region has 11 residues. CDR3 protein: CASSYPNEQFF. The CDR3, as DNA: TGTGCCAGCAGTTACCCCAATGAGCAGTTCTTC.

This chain connects TRBV6-2 or TRBV6-3 to TRBJ2-1; 9 nucleotides match TRBD2. The CDR3 spans 17 residues. V lost 0 bases and J lost 4; bases outside the gene matches: 7. Germline CDR1 and CDR2: MNHEY and SVGEGT. The CDR3 is CASSYSWEAGGYNEQFF. The CDR3 bases are TGTGCCAGCAGTTACTCTTGGGAGGCGGGGGGGTACAATGAGCAGTTCTTC.